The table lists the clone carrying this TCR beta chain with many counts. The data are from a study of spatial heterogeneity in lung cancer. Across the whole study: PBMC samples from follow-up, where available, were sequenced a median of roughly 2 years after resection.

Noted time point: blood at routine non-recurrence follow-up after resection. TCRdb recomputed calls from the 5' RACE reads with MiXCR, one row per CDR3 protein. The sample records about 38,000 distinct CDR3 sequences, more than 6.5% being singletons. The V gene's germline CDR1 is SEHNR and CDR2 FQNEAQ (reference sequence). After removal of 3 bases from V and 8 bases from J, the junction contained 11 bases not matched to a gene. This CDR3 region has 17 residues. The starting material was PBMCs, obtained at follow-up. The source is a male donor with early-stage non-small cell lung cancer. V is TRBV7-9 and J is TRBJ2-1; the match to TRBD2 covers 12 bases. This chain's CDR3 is CASSLPTLAGGQDEQFF. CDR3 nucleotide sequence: TGTGCCAGCAGCTTGCCCACACTAGCGGGGGGCCAAGATGAGCAGTTCTTC.